Below are 8 T cell receptor beta chains sequenced from a single sample in a study of T cells in Graves' hyperthyroidism and ophthalmopathy. There were TCR beta CDR3 regions amplified from RNA transcripts. The HTBI primer set was used in a first-round RT-PCR of the TCR CDR3. One entry per CDR3 protein, called by TCRdb with MiXCR from the multiplex PCR reads. This sample has roughly 290,000 distinct CDR3 sequences, with 10% to 15% found just once. Sequenced material: blood. The receptors were gathered from a woman aged 30 to 39 with Graves' hyperthyroidism that later progressed to Graves' ophthalmopathy.

In its sample, this clonotype was seen once. The germline gene is not matched at one end of the junction; a read error may be the cause. The J gene is TRBJ1-5, the V gene TRBV12-3 or TRBV12-4; D uncertain. The CDR3 consists of 15 residues. The CDR3 spells CASSPRINSNQPQHF. CDR3 sequence (DNA): TGCGCCAGCAGCCCCAGGATTAATAGCAATCAGCCCCAGCATTTT.

This clonotype has more than one count but fewer than ten. The CDR3 protein is CASSRVTVHSGANVLTF. Written as DNA, the CDR3 is TGTGCCAGCAGCCGTGTGACAGTTCACTCTGGGGCCAACGTCCTGACTTTC. J is TRBJ2-6 and V is TRBV19; D might be TRBD1 (5 bases). The CDR3 runs to 17 residues. Germline CDR1 LNHDA, CDR2 SQIVND (reference sequence). V shed 9 bases and J shed 0 bases, with 18 bases lying between them.

This chain links TRBV9 with TRBJ1-1, with 8 bases aligning to TRBD1. The trim removed 1 base at V and 4 bases at J, leaving 3 bases unmatched. Germline V lookup: CDR1 SGDLS, CDR2 YYNGEE. CDR3 length equals 14 residues. The chain's CDR3 is CASSVKQGGTEAFF. CDR3 in DNA: TGTGCCAGCAGCGTAAAACAGGGGGGCACTGAAGCTTTCTTT.

This clonotype was observed a few times. This chain connects TRBV7-3 to TRBJ2-1; D gene unclear. The V gene lost 0 bases and the J gene lost 2 bases, with 2 bases spanning the gap. The CDR3 is 13 residues long. From germline, CDR1 is SGHTA and CDR2 FQGTGA. The CDR3 coding sequence is TGTGCCAGCAGCTTAACCGCCTACAATGAGCAGTTCTTC. It specifies CASSLTAYNEQFF.

The table lists this clonotype with many counts. This rearrangement joins TRBV18 to TRBJ2-7; D is ambiguous. The V and J ends lost 2 bases and 5 bases respectively, with 16 bases between them. CDR1 is KGHSH, CDR2 LQKENI, per germline. The CDR3 sequence is 15 residues long. CDR3 loop: CASSPRDFMPNEQYF. Here the CDR3 DNA reads TGTGCCAGCTCACCAAGGGATTTCATGCCCAACGAGCAGTACTTC.

This clonotype showed up many times. The chain has TRBV6-6 and TRBJ2-7; no clear D gene. Looked up from germline, CDR1 is MNHNY and CDR2 is SVGAGI (reference sequence). The CDR3 loop spans 15 amino acids. V was pared by 0 bases and J by 7 bases, with 16 bases between. As DNA, the CDR3 is TGTGCCAGCAGTTACTCAAGGTCTGCAGGCAGAGAGCAGTACTTC. It translates to CASSYSRSAGREQYF.

This clonotype came up many times. The rearrangement links TRBV3-1 to TRBJ1-3; D not certain. V lost 1 base, J lost 4 bases, and 5 bases lay in between. The CDR3 is 13 amino acids. CDR1 and CDR2 from the germline V gene are LGHDT and YNNKEL (reference sequence). Here the CDR3 reads CASSQGRGNTIYF. The CDR3 nucleotides are TGTGCCAGCAGCCAAGGCAGGGGAAACACCATATATTTT.

Comment on this clonotype: A much larger clone lies a single base off, so this may be a read error. The V call is TRBV28, the J call TRBJ2-4, with 12 bases matching TRBD2. Germline CDR1 MDHEN, CDR2 SYDVKM. The CDR3 runs to 15 residues. In DNA form, the CDR3 reads TGTGCCAGCCGGACTAGCGGGAAGGCCAAAAACGTTCAGTACTTC. The encoded protein is CASRTSGKAKNVQYF.